The clone carrying this T cell receptor (beta chain) was detected a few times. Per germline, CDR1 SGHRS and CDR2 YFSETQ. The V gene lost 3 bases and the J gene lost 3 bases, with 19 bases spanning the gap. The CDR3 loop spans 16 amino acids. These data come from a study of graft-versus-host responses after intestinal transplantation. About the study: Transplant types were multivisceral, liver-intestinal, or isolated intestinal. Anti-thymocyte globulin induction preceded roughly 3 years of tacrolimus and steroid maintenance in all recipients. Findings and limits, study-wide: Marrow from the recipient contained GvH clones, some of which had appeared first in ileum or blood. Those patients showing graft-donor T cell macrochimerism displayed high graft-versus-host to host-versus-graft clonal ratios in allografts.

Responders (approximately 200,000, CFSE-labeled) met approximately 200,000 stimulators that were irradiated and violet-dye-labeled. This table comes from immunoSEQ multiplex PCR, and its TCRdb copy is limited to in-frame clones, with some not included. There are 7,000 or so clones in the sample; 25% to 40% occur only once, and 6% lies in the top ten. The gene calls are TRBV5-1 and TRBJ2-7; no definite D call. This specimen consisted of alloreactive CD8+ T cells from a mixed lymphocyte reaction culture, obtained before transplantation. Subset indicated: CFSE-low proliferating T cells sorted from approximately 6-day pre-transplant mixed lymphocyte reaction (GvH or HvG direction). The TCR originated in a human patient who was an organ donor for intestinal transplantation. The CDR3 sequence: CASSYWTPAAVYEQYF. The CDR3 nucleotides are TGCGCCAGCAGCTACTGGACGCCCGCCGCCGTCTACGAGCAGTACTTC.